This TCR beta chain is from a study of blood T cell repertoires in COVID-19. Some clones are missing from TCRdb's copy, which holds only in-frame ones; the method was immunoSEQ multiplex PCR. Among about 140,000 clones, about three quarters were seen once, and the ten largest hold just under 3%. Trimming stripped 3 bases from V and 6 bases from J, with 12 bases between. This CDR3 comprises 14 residues. Germline V gene data show CDR1 as SGDLS and CDR2 as YYNGEE. The genes are TRBV9 and TRBJ2-2, with D possibly matching TRBD2 (6 bases). The sequenced sample consisted of PBMCs or T cells enriched from blood (not recorded which). This receptor was identified in a woman aged 50 to 60 who had recovered from COVID-19. This CDR3 is CASSERVSPGELFF. CDR3 nucleotide sequence: TGTGCCAGCAGCGAGCGGGTCTCCCCCGGGGAGCTGTTTTTT.